These 7 T cell receptor beta chains were sequenced from one sample in a study of identifying expanded T cells in peripheral blood. Sequencing was performed with immunoSEQ multiplex PCR; in TCRdb, only in-frame clones are kept and a portion is missing. The sample includes approximately 90,000 clones, 85% to 90% seen only once; the top ten take about 3.9%. Sequencing was carried out using blood. These receptor sequences come from a person aged 18 to 75 in good health.

This sequence joins TRBV6-6 and TRBJ1-4; 8 nucleotides match TRBD1. CDR3 length: 16 residues. Per germline, CDR1 MNHNY and CDR2 SVGAGI (reference sequence). V lost 2 bases, J lost 7 bases, and 9 bases stayed unmatched. The CDR3 region has the DNA TGTGCCAGCAGTTACGCGACAGGGGAATTTGCTGAAAAACTGTTTTTT. Its protein is CASSYATGEFAEKLFF.

The rearrangement links TRBV9 to TRBJ2-1; 7 nucleotides match TRBD1. The V gene's germline CDR1 is SGDLS and CDR2 YYNGEE. Trimming cost V 0 bases and J 3 bases; bases outside gene matches: 3. This CDR3 contains 15 residues. This chain's CDR3 is CASSVEGAGYNEQFF. The CDR3, as DNA: TGTGCCAGCAGCGTAGAGGGGGCAGGCTACAATGAGCAGTTCTTC.

This clone was seen only once. The gene calls are TRBV5-1 and TRBJ2-4; D uncertain. V lost 0 bases and J 9 bases, leaving 10 bases between the germline ends. Germline lookup yields CDR1 SGHRS and CDR2 YFSETQ. The CDR3 has 13 residues. The CDR3 bases are TGCGCCAGCAGCTTGGGCGGAGACGGCATTCAGTACTTC. It is translated as CASSLGGDGIQYF.

The table lists this clone with a count of one. The genes are TRBV6-1 and TRBJ1-4; TRBD1 is a possible D gene (5 bases). The CDR3 consists of 13 residues. Germline values: CDR1 MNHNS, CDR2 SASEGT. V lost 7 bases and J lost 3, with 9 bases in between. CDR3 sequence reads: CASTDSPNEKLFF. The CDR3 DNA reads TGTGCCAGCACCGACAGTCCTAATGAAAAACTGTTTTTT.

This chain links TRBV6-1 with TRBJ1-6; a possible D gene is TRBD1 (5 bases). V dropped 7 bases and J dropped 9 bases, with 16 bases sitting between them. Germline V CDR1 and CDR2: MNHNS, SASEGT. This CDR3 is 14 amino acids long. The CDR3 DNA follows: TGTGCCAGCAAGGACGGGGACGAAATTTCACCCCTCCACTTT. This sequence encodes CASKDGDEISPLHF.

This clone appeared a few times. The chain carries TRBV6-1 and TRBJ2-3, with D unresolved. Germline V gene data show CDR1 as MNHNS and CDR2 as SASEGT. V lost 1 base and J 3 bases, leaving 8 bases between the germline ends. The CDR3 loop spans 14 amino acids. In DNA, the CDR3 is TGTGCCAGCAGTGAAGGCCTAGAAACAGATACGCAGTATTTT. It is translated as CASSEGLETDTQYF.

The CDR3 DNA follows: TGCGCCAGCAGCTTGATGGCGGGGGCGGGCGAGCAGTACTTC. Translation gives CASSLMAGAGEQYF. The chain is built from TRBV5-1 and TRBJ2-7; the D gene is possibly TRBD2 (7 bases). The germline V and J ends were trimmed by 1 base and 6 bases, with 14 bases remaining between them. The CDR3 consists of 14 residues. CDR1 and CDR2 (germline): SGHRS, YFSETQ.